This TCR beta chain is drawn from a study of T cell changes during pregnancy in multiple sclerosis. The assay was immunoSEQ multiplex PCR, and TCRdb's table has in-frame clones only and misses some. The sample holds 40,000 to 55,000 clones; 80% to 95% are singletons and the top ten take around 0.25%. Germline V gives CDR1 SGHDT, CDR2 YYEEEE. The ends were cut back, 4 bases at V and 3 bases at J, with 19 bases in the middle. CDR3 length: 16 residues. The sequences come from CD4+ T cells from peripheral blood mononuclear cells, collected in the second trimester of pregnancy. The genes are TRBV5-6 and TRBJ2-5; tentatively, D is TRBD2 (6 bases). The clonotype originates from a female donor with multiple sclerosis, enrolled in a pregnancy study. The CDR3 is CASSPRGRAPKETQYF. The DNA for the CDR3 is TGTGCCAGCAGCCCCCGGGGGAGAGCCCCGAAAGAGACCCAGTACTTC.